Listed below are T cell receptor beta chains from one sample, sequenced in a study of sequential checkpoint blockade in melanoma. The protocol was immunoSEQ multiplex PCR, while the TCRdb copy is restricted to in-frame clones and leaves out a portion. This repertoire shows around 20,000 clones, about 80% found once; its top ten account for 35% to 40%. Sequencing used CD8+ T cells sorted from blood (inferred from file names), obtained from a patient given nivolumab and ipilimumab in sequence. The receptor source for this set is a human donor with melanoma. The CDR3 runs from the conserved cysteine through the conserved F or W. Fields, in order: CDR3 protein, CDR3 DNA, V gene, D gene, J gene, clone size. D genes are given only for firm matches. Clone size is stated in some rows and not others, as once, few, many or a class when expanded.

cdr3_aa: CASSILDSNQPQHF
cdr3_nt: TGTGCCAGTAGTATATTAGATAGCAATCAGCCCCAGCATTTT
v_call: TRBV19
d_call: .
j_call: TRBJ1-5
clone_size: few

cdr3_aa: CASSWTGTGNTIYF
cdr3_nt: TGTGCCAGCAGTTGGACAGGGACTGGAAACACCATATATTTT
v_call: TRBV25-1
d_call: TRBD1
j_call: TRBJ1-3
clone_size: .

cdr3_aa: CASSLGVAAGEQYF
cdr3_nt: TGTGCCAGCAGCTTGGGTGTAGCGGCGGGGGAGCAGTACTTC
v_call: TRBV5-5
d_call: .
j_call: TRBJ2-7
clone_size: .

cdr3_aa: CASSNRGEWGEKLFF
cdr3_nt: TGTGCCAGTAGCAACAGGGGAGAGTGGGGTGAAAAACTGTTTTTT
v_call: TRBV19
d_call: TRBD1
j_call: TRBJ1-4
clone_size: .

cdr3_aa: CASSYLGTGDTRNTEAFF
cdr3_nt: TGTGCCAGCAGTTACTTGGGGACAGGAGACACCCGGAACACTGAAGCTTTCTTT
v_call: TRBV28
d_call: TRBD1
j_call: TRBJ1-1
clone_size: .

cdr3_aa: CASSLGQVEQYF
cdr3_nt: TGTGCCAGCAGCCTGGGACAGGTCGAGCAGTACTTC
v_call: TRBV5-4
d_call: TRBD1
j_call: TRBJ2-7
clone_size: .

cdr3_aa: CASSLTENYGYTF
cdr3_nt: TGTGCCAGCAGTTTAACAGAAAACTATGGCTACACCTTC
v_call: TRBV27
d_call: .
j_call: TRBJ1-2
clone_size: .

cdr3_aa: CASSRLGQGVTGANVLTF
cdr3_nt: TGTGCCAGCAGCCGACTAGGACAGGGGGTAACTGGGGCCAACGTCCTGACTTTC
v_call: TRBV11-1
d_call: TRBD1
j_call: TRBJ2-6
clone_size: once

cdr3_aa: CASSLLTVQETQYF
cdr3_nt: TGTGCCAGCAGCTTACTTACAGTCCAAGAGACCCAGTACTTC
v_call: TRBV7-9
d_call: .
j_call: TRBJ2-5
clone_size: .

cdr3_aa: CASSLKGARYEQYF
cdr3_nt: TGTGCCAGCAGTTTAAAGGGGGCGCGCTACGAGCAGTACTTC
v_call: TRBV27
d_call: TRBD1
j_call: TRBJ2-7
clone_size: .

cdr3_aa: CASSPDGGLRNTIYF
cdr3_nt: TGTGCCAGCAGCCCCGACGGGGGGCTTCGAAACACCATATATTTT
v_call: TRBV7-6
d_call: .
j_call: TRBJ1-3
clone_size: .

cdr3_aa: CASSIRTGAHQPQHF
cdr3_nt: TGTGCCAGTAGTATCCGGACAGGGGCCCATCAGCCCCAGCATTTT
v_call: TRBV19
d_call: TRBD1
j_call: TRBJ1-5
clone_size: .

cdr3_aa: CASSSLNQPQHF
cdr3_nt: TGTGCCAGCAGTTCCCTGAATCAGCCCCAGCATTTT
v_call: TRBV28
d_call: .
j_call: TRBJ1-5
clone_size: .

cdr3_aa: CATPDSFSGNTIYF
cdr3_nt: TGTGCCACGCCCGACAGTTTCTCTGGAAACACCATATATTTT
v_call: TRBV19
d_call: .
j_call: TRBJ1-3
clone_size: .

cdr3_aa: CASSDSLDRAGANVLTF
cdr3_nt: TGTGCCAGCAGTGACTCCCTGGACAGGGCTGGGGCCAACGTCCTGACTTTC
v_call: TRBV6-4
d_call: TRBD1
j_call: TRBJ2-6
clone_size: .

cdr3_aa: CASSLRSPDEQYF
cdr3_nt: TGTGCCAGCAGTTTGAGATCACCGGACGAGCAGTACTTC
v_call: TRBV28
d_call: .
j_call: TRBJ2-7
clone_size: .

cdr3_aa: CASSEYGGQYYGYTF
cdr3_nt: TGTGCCAGCAGTGAATATGGGGGCCAGTACTATGGCTACACCTTC
v_call: TRBV25-1
d_call: .
j_call: TRBJ1-2
clone_size: .

cdr3_aa: CAWRLNTEAFF
cdr3_nt: TGTGCCTGGAGGTTAAACACTGAAGCTTTCTTT
v_call: TRBV30
d_call: .
j_call: TRBJ1-1
clone_size: .

cdr3_aa: CASSPGTGNANYGYTF
cdr3_nt: TGTGCCAGCAGCCCCGGGACAGGGAATGCTAACTATGGCTACACCTTC
v_call: TRBV27
d_call: TRBD1
j_call: TRBJ1-2
clone_size: .

cdr3_aa: CASSWDNEQYF
cdr3_nt: TGTGCCAGCAGTTGGGACAACGAGCAGTACTTC
v_call: TRBV2
d_call: .
j_call: TRBJ2-7
clone_size: .

cdr3_aa: CASSYGTGVNTEAFF
cdr3_nt: TGTGCCAGCAGTTACGGGACAGGAGTGAACACTGAAGCTTTCTTT
v_call: TRBV27
d_call: TRBD1
j_call: TRBJ1-1
clone_size: .

cdr3_aa: CASSLSGGGRNYGYTF
cdr3_nt: TGTGCCAGTAGTCTGTCGGGCGGAGGACGAAACTATGGCTACACCTTC
v_call: TRBV19
d_call: .
j_call: TRBJ1-2
clone_size: .

cdr3_aa: CASSATGGNYGYTF
cdr3_nt: TGTGCCAGCAGCGCGACAGGGGGCAACTATGGCTACACCTTC
v_call: TRBV27
d_call: TRBD1
j_call: TRBJ1-2
clone_size: .

cdr3_aa: CASSESGGRYEQYF
cdr3_nt: TGTGCCAGCAGTGAGTCAGGGGGTCGGTACGAGCAGTACTTC
v_call: TRBV2
d_call: TRBD1
j_call: TRBJ2-7
clone_size: .

cdr3_aa: CAISESGQSYEQYF
cdr3_nt: TGTGCCATCAGTGAGTCGGGCCAGTCTTACGAGCAGTACTTC
v_call: TRBV10-3
d_call: .
j_call: TRBJ2-7
clone_size: .

cdr3_aa: CASSHASLGLAGGPRYEQYF
cdr3_nt: TGCGCCAGCAGCCATGCCTCCCTGGGACTAGCGGGAGGCCCCCGGTACGAGCAGTACTTC
v_call: TRBV4-1
d_call: TRBD2
j_call: TRBJ2-7
clone_size: .

cdr3_aa: CASSITAGLNTEAFF
cdr3_nt: TGTGCCAGTAGTATAACGGCGGGATTAAACACTGAAGCTTTCTTT
v_call: TRBV19
d_call: .
j_call: TRBJ1-1
clone_size: .

cdr3_aa: CAISESEEGGTSYEQYF
cdr3_nt: TGTGCCATCAGTGAGTCGGAAGAGGGAGGGACCTCCTACGAGCAGTACTTC
v_call: TRBV10-3
d_call: TRBD2
j_call: TRBJ2-7
clone_size: .

cdr3_aa: CASSYRQGDNEKLFF
cdr3_nt: TGTGCCAGCAGTTACCGACAGGGGGATAATGAAAAACTGTTTTTT
v_call: TRBV6-5
d_call: TRBD1
j_call: TRBJ1-4
clone_size: once

cdr3_aa: CASSLSLPTYYGYTF
cdr3_nt: TGTGCCAGCAGTTTATCGCTCCCTACCTACTATGGCTACACCTTC
v_call: TRBV27
d_call: .
j_call: TRBJ1-2
clone_size: .

cdr3_aa: CASSLRQPVYSNQPQHF
cdr3_nt: TGTGCCAGCAGTTTACGTCAACCTGTCTATAGCAATCAGCCCCAGCATTTT
v_call: TRBV28
d_call: .
j_call: TRBJ1-5
clone_size: .

cdr3_aa: CASSITGRGQFYEQYF
cdr3_nt: TGTGCCAGTAGTATAACAGGCCGAGGACAGTTCTACGAGCAGTACTTC
v_call: TRBV19
d_call: .
j_call: TRBJ2-7
clone_size: .

cdr3_aa: CASGLDSGTSGRVYEQYF
cdr3_nt: TGTGCTAGTGGTTTGGATTCCGGGACTAGCGGGAGAGTCTACGAGCAGTACTTC
v_call: TRBV12-5
d_call: TRBD2
j_call: TRBJ2-7
clone_size: .

cdr3_aa: CASSLGGQGGYTF
cdr3_nt: TGTGCCAGCAGCTTGGGAGGGCAAGGTGGCTACACCTTC
v_call: TRBV5-6
d_call: .
j_call: TRBJ1-2
clone_size: .